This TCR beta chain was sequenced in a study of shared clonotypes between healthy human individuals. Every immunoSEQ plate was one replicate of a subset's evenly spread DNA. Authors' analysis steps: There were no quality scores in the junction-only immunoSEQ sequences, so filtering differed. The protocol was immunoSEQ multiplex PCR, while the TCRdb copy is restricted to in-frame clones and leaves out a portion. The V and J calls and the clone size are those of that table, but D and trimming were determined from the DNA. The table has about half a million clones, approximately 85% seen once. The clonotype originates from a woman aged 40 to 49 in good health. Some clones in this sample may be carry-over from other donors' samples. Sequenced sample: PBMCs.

The DNA for the CDR3 is TGTGCCAGCAGTGAAGCTTCCAACTCCTACGAGCAGTACTTC. Translating gives CASSEASNSYEQYF. The chain carries TRBV6-1 and TRBJ2-5; no firm D call. The assigned J gene may be wrong: the sequence end matches TRBJ2-7 better. The CDR3 totals 14 residues. Germline values: CDR1 MNHNS, CDR2 SASEGT.